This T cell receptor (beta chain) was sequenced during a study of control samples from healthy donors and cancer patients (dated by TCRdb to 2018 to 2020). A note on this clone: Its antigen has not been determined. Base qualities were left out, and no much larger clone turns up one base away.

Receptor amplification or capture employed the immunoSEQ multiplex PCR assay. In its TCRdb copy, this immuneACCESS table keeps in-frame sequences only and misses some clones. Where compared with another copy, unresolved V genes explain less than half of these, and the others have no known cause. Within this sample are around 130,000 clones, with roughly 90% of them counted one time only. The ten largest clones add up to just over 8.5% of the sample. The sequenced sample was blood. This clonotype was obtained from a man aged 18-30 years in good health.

This receptor has the CDR3 CAISESGRGDTEAFF. The DNA is as follows: TGTGCCATCAGTGAGTCTGGGAGGGGGGACACTGAAGCTTTCTTT. The chain is assembled from TRBV10-3 and TRBJ1-1; the best D guess is TRBD1, with 6 bases matching. The germline V gene provides CDR1 ENHRY and CDR2 SYGVKD. Taken from cysteine to phenylalanine, the CDR3 has 15 residues. Kept here is only the CDR3 DNA, which spans 45 bases and is read in frame from base 1. V is cut by 0 bases and J by 3 bases, and the space between the germline ends is 11 bases.